One and the same sample provided the 13 T cell receptor beta chains below, sequenced in a study of T cell responses to AZD1222 COVID-19 vaccine. The protocol was immunoSEQ multiplex PCR, while the TCRdb copy is restricted to in-frame clones and leaves out a portion. Of around 15,000 clones listed, 70% to 85% are singletons. The material sequenced was peripheral blood, taken 28 days after the second AZD1222 dose. The source of these receptors is an adult who received the AZD1222 COVID-19 vaccine.

This chain connects TRBV6-5 to TRBJ1-6; TRBD1 aligns across 9 bases. With V trimmed by 6 bases and J by 7 bases, 7 bases remained unmatched. Germline values: CDR1 MNHEY, CDR2 SVGAGI. CDR3 length: 15 amino acids. The CDR3 loop is CASSNLGQGNSPLHF. The CDR3 DNA sequence: TGTGCCAGCAGCAACCTGGGACAGGGCAATTCACCCCTCCACTTT.

This CDR3 reads CASSPTPTDRVREKLFF. Written as DNA, the CDR3 is TGTGCCAGCAGCCCAACCCCTACAGACAGGGTGCGGGAAAAACTGTTTTTT. The chain employs TRBV9 and TRBJ1-4; 7 nucleotides line up with TRBD1. The germline gives CDR1 SGDLS, CDR2 YYNGEE. The CDR3 is made up of 17 amino acids. The trim removed 4 bases at V and 8 bases at J, leaving 17 bases unmatched.

The J gene is TRBJ1-2, the V gene TRBV7-2, with D tentatively TRBD1 (6 bases). CDR1 is SGHTA, CDR2 FQGNSA, per germline. V was cut by 1 base and J by 4 bases, with 10 bases left in between. The CDR3 is 14 amino acids. This CDR3 reads CASSLVQGRYGYTF. CDR3 DNA sequence: TGTGCCAGCAGCTTAGTTCAGGGGCGCTATGGCTACACCTTC.

This chain uses TRBV6-5 with TRBJ1-1, with no clear D. The CDR3 has 15 residues. CDR1 and CDR2 from the germline V gene are MNHEY and SVGAGI. V lost 0 bases to trimming and J lost 5 bases, with 13 bases between them. The CDR3 is CASSYSQEGWTEAFF. The DNA of the CDR3 is TGTGCCAGCAGTTACTCGCAGGAGGGTTGGACTGAAGCTTTCTTT.

The V gene is TRBV6-5, the J gene TRBJ2-7; D possibly uses TRBD1 or TRBD2 (5 bases each). The CDR3 spans 15 residues. Germline lookup yields CDR1 MNHEY and CDR2 SVGAGI. V was cut by 6 bases and J by 0 bases, with 15 bases left in between. The CDR3 reads CASRPLEGTSYEQYF. As DNA, the CDR3 is TGTGCCAGCAGGCCTCTCGAGGGGACCTCCTACGAGCAGTACTTC.

This clone was counted only a few times. The V call is TRBV14, the J call TRBJ1-2, with 7 bases fitting TRBD1. Per germline, CDR1 SGHDN and CDR2 FVKESK. The CDR3 spans 14 residues. V dropped 3 bases and J dropped 8; count of bases not matched to a gene: 9. CDR3: CASSQTGPLSGYTF. The CDR3 DNA is TGTGCCAGCAGCCAGACAGGGCCTCTGTCCGGCTACACCTTC. Full variable domain (missing parts from reference TRBV14 and TRBJ1-2): EAGVTQFPSHSVIEKGQTVTLRCDPISGHDNLYWYRRVMGKEIKFLLHFVKESKQDESGMPNNRFLAERTGGTYSTLKVQPAELEDSGVYFCASSQTGPLSGYTFGSGTRLTVV.

V usage is TRBV2 and J usage is TRBJ1-2, with D tentatively TRBD1 (5 bases). CDR1 and CDR2 from the germline V gene are SNHLY and FYNNEI. Trimming cost V 5 bases and J 3 bases, with 13 bases left between them. The CDR3 spans 14 residues. The CDR3 protein is CASSNMGGYYGYTF. DNA for the CDR3: TGTGCCAGCAGTAATATGGGGGGGTACTATGGCTACACCTTC.

DNA of the CDR3: TGTGCCAGCAGTATGACAGGGGATCAGCCCCAGCATTTT. Its protein is CASSMTGDQPQHF. This chain joins TRBV28 and TRBJ1-5; 8 bases are a match to TRBD1. This CDR3 spans 13 amino acids. J gave up 5 bases and V 5 bases, and 2 bases lay outside the gene matches. Germline CDR1 reads MDHEN; CDR2 reads SYDVKM.

V gene TRBV30 combines with J gene TRBJ1-1; D gene unclear. Germline CDR1 GTSNPN, CDR2 SVGIG (reference sequence). The CDR3 extends over 12 amino acids. V shed 3 bases and J shed 4 bases, with 9 bases lying between them. In DNA, the CDR3 is TGTGCCTGGAGAAGGGTTTTCACTGAAGCTTTCTTT. This codes for CAWRRVFTEAFF.

The chain carries TRBV10-2 and TRBJ2-3, with 7 positions matching TRBD2. The CDR3 sequence is 17 residues long. Germline assignment: CDR1 WSHSY and CDR2 SAAADI. Germline trimming cut 3 bases from V and 2 bases from J; bases unmatched to any gene: 11. The CDR3 region has the DNA TGCGCCAGCAGTGACCTACCCCCAGCGGGGAACACAGATACGCAGTATTTT. Its protein product is CASSDLPPAGNTDTQYF.

This rearrangement joins TRBV19 to TRBJ2-7; D remains unclear. The V gene's germline CDR1 is LNHDA and CDR2 SQIVND (reference sequence). The V end was cut by 2 bases, the J end by 0 bases, with 11 bases between. CDR3 size: 15 residues. CDR3 sequence: CASSISPAGSYEQYF. CDR3 in DNA: TGTGCCAGTAGTATATCCCCTGCAGGCTCCTACGAGCAGTACTTC.

This clone occurred a few times. The chain links TRBV20-1 to TRBJ1-4, with a weak D call TRBD1 (5 bases). There are 15 residues in the CDR3. Trimming took 3 bases from V and 7 from J, leaving 18 bases between them. Germline V gene data show CDR1 as DFQATT and CDR2 as SNEGSKA (reference sequence). The CDR3 nucleotides are TGCAGTGCTAGTAGTGGGGCAAGTCTGGGTGAAAAACTGTTTTTT. Translating it yields CSASSGASLGEKLFF.

The chain employs TRBV18 and TRBJ2-5; D is ambiguous. CDR1 is KGHSH, CDR2 LQKENI, per germline. Trimming pared 6 bases from V and 3 bases from J, leaving 17 bases between. The CDR3 loop spans 15 amino acids. CDR3 nucleotides: TGTGCCAGCTCGACCGCCGCAGCGTTTAAAGAGACCCAGTACTTC. This gives the protein CASSTAAAFKETQYF.